Listed below are T cell receptor beta chains from one sample, sequenced in a study of monozygotic twins with inflammatory bowel disease. TCRdb reprocessed the 5' RACE reads; each CDR3 protein has one entry and no DNA is given. This sample's table reports some 450,000 distinct CDR3 sequences. Sequencing used blood. Every receptor here comes from a human donor with ulcerative colitis or Crohn's disease, or a healthy co-twin of an affected twin (not recorded which). Both conserved end residues are part of each CDR3.

TRBV20-1	TRBJ2-7	14	CSASPLRGTYEQYF
TRBV28	TRBJ1-3	15	CASSLWGADGNTIYF
TRBV12-5	TRBJ2-3	15	CASASRGSSTDTQYF
TRBV15	TRBJ2-2	15	CATSRSLGVTGELFF
TRBV20-1	TRBJ1-1	15	CSARPGTAIGAEAFF
TRBV5-1	TRBJ2-7	15	CASSLGGSAPYEQYF
TRBV5-1	TRBJ1-1	14	CASSSDGMNTEAFF
TRBV6-1	TRBJ2-7	13	CASRGVIVYEQYF
TRBV19	TRBJ1-1	14	CASSGDRGRTEAFF
TRBV30	TRBJ2-3	14	CAWSVLGTTDTQYF
TRBV7-3	TRBJ2-3	16	CASSLHGIGSGGTQYF
TRBV7-3	TRBJ2-3	16	CASSLDPAGVSDTQYF
TRBV7-2	TRBJ2-3	15	CASSPGQGPTDTQYF
TRBV15	TRBJ2-5	19	CATSRVEPGQGFGQEAQYF
TRBV7-9	TRBJ2-7	14	CASSLSEMFYEQYF
TRBV9	TRBJ1-4	16	CASSPLPSGGQEKLFF
TRBV4-2	TRBJ2-7	13	CASSQDRAWEQYF
TRBV6-1	TRBJ1-1	12	CASSPGALEAFF
TRBV19	TRBJ1-5	12	CASSPGQGPQHF
TRBV3-1	TRBJ1-2	14	CAGSQTKSFYGYTF
TRBV20-1	TRBJ2-1	13	CSAITTGNDEQFF
TRBV28	TRBJ2-7	14	CASSFPAKLVEQYF
TRBV28	TRBJ2-5	15	CASSLRGGIQETQYF
TRBV7-6	TRBJ1-5	15	CASSAGTSLGQPQHF
TRBV30	TRBJ1-1	11	CAWSRDTEAFF
TRBV2	TRBJ1-2	15	CASSAGGRVNYGYTF
TRBV25-1	TRBJ1-5	15	CASSELPDGNQPQHF
TRBV5-1	TRBJ2-6	15	CASRVTASGANVLTF
TRBV20-1	TRBJ1-1	15	CSAPPPGQGATEAFF
TRBV7-9	TRBJ2-1	14	CASSLRTVYNEQFF
TRBV6-2/TRBV6-3	TRBJ2-3	15	CASSISGIITDTQYF
TRBV3-1	TRBJ1-1	13	CASSHRQGTEAFF
TRBV2	TRBJ2-3	16	CASSERADPSTDTQYF
TRBV7-3	TRBJ2-1	13	CASSPFGPNEQFF
TRBV2	TRBJ2-7	17	CASSESGLDTHSYEQYF
TRBV5-1	TRBJ2-3	16	CASSLDGTSRTDTQYF
TRBV9	TRBJ2-1	15	CASSVDRGNYNEQFF
TRBV19	TRBJ1-1	14	CASKKGAMNTEAFF
TRBV12-3/TRBV12-4	TRBJ1-1	14	CASSLVPPPTEAFF
TRBV4-1	TRBJ2-7	15	CASSPFAGSSYEQYF
TRBV6-2/TRBV6-3	TRBJ2-1	14	CASSGRVAYNEQFF
TRBV19	TRBJ2-3	11	CASSIDREVHF
TRBV12-3/TRBV12-4	TRBJ1-3	14	CASARAVSGNTIYF
TRBV18	TRBJ2-7	15	CASSPGAQGSYEQYF
TRBV5-1	TRBJ2-2	15	CASSGQLKETGELFF